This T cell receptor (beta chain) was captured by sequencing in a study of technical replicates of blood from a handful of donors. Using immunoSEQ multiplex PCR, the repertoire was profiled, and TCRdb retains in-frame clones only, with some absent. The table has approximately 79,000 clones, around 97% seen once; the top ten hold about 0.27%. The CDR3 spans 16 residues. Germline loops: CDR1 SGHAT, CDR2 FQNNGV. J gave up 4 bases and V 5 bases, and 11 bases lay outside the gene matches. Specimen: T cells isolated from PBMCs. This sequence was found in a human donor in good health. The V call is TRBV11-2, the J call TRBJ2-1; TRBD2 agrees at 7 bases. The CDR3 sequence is CASSVKTRDYYNEQFF. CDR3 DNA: TGTGCCAGCAGCGTCAAAACCCGGGACTATTACAATGAGCAGTTCTTC.